This is a list of T cell receptor beta chains from one sample in a study of T cell responses to AZD1222 COVID-19 vaccine. The repertoire was sequenced with immunoSEQ multiplex PCR; TCRdb's copy has only in-frame clones and lacks some. The sample includes about 130,000 clones, 92% seen only once; the top ten take 0.9% to 1.4%. The sample in question was peripheral blood, obtained 28 days after the second AZD1222 dose. The receptor source for this set is an adult who received the AZD1222 COVID-19 vaccine. Each CDR3 is given with its conserved first and last residue. The order of the fields is D gene, V gene, J gene, clone size, CDR3 DNA, CDR3 protein. The D gene is left open where the match is weak. The size field is filled for only some rows; it gives once, few, many or a size class.

D: TRBD2; V: TRBV7-2; J: TRBJ2-5; size: NA; DNA: TGTGCCAGCAGCTTAGGGGGAGGGACTAGAAATCGAGAGACCCAGTACTTC; CDR3: CASSLGGGTRNRETQYF
D: NA; V: TRBV11-3; J: TRBJ1-2; size: NA; DNA: TGTGCCAGCAGTAATTCTGGACAACATAACTATGGCTACACCTTC; CDR3: CASSNSGQHNYGYTF
D: NA; V: TRBV27; J: TRBJ1-2; size: NA; DNA: TGTGCCAGCAGTGGGGACATTTATAACTATGGCTACACCTTC; CDR3: CASSGDIYNYGYTF
D: TRBD1; V: TRBV7-8; J: TRBJ1-2; size: NA; DNA: TGTGCCAGCAAACAGGGGACGATAGCTAACTATGGCTACACCTTC; CDR3: CASKQGTIANYGYTF
D: NA; V: TRBV9; J: TRBJ2-7; size: NA; DNA: TGTGCCAGCAGCCCATCAGAGGCGAAGTTCTACGAGCAGTACTTC; CDR3: CASSPSEAKFYEQYF
D: TRBD2; V: TRBV5-5; J: TRBJ2-1; size: NA; DNA: TGTGCCAGCAGCTCACTAGCGGGCGGTAACAATGAGCAGTTCTTC; CDR3: CASSSLAGGNNEQFF
D: NA; V: TRBV27; J: TRBJ2-1; size: NA; DNA: TGTGCCAGCAGTCGCAGACAGGACTACAATGAGCAGTTCTTC; CDR3: CASSRRQDYNEQFF
D: NA; V: TRBV19; J: TRBJ2-1; size: NA; DNA: TGTGCCAGTAGTATAGAAAGGGGGAATGAGCAGTTCTTC; CDR3: CASSIERGNEQFF
D: TRBD1; V: TRBV12-3/TRBV12-4; J: TRBJ1-2; size: once; DNA: TGTGCCAGCAGTGCAACAGGGGTCGGCTACACCTTC; CDR3: CASSATGVGYTF
D: NA; V: TRBV11-2; J: TRBJ1-6; size: NA; DNA: TGTGCCAGCAGCTTAGATCATCGGGGACCGACGGGGAATTCACCCCTCCACTTT; CDR3: CASSLDHRGPTGNSPLHF
D: NA; V: TRBV7-2; J: TRBJ1-1; size: NA; DNA: TGTGCCAGCAGCTTAGTAGGGTTTTTGGCCACTGAAGCTTTCTTT; CDR3: CASSLVGFLATEAFF
D: NA; V: TRBV2; J: TRBJ2-5; size: NA; DNA: TGTGCCAGCAAGGGTAGGGAGACCCAGTACTTC; CDR3: CASKGRETQYF
D: NA; V: TRBV18; J: TRBJ2-2; size: NA; DNA: TGTGCCAGCTCACCCATTAGCTCGAACACCGGGGAGCTGTTTTTT; CDR3: CASSPISSNTGELFF
D: NA; V: TRBV6-5; J: TRBJ1-4; size: NA; DNA: TGTGCCAGCGGGGGGCGGGCAACTAATGAAAAACTGTTTTTT; CDR3: CASGGRATNEKLFF
D: NA; V: TRBV6-1; J: TRBJ1-6; size: NA; DNA: TGTGCCAGCAGTGAACTCCCACCGAGCTCCTATAATTCACCCCTCCACTTT; CDR3: CASSELPPSSYNSPLHF
D: TRBD1; V: TRBV28; J: TRBJ1-2; size: NA; DNA: TGTGCCAGCAGTTTCGGACAGGGGGCTTTTTATGGCTACACCTTC; CDR3: CASSFGQGAFYGYTF
D: NA; V: TRBV6-2/TRBV6-3; J: TRBJ2-3; size: NA; DNA: TGTGCCAGCAGTCTAGGAGATACGCAGTATTTT; CDR3: CASSLGDTQYF
D: TRBD1; V: TRBV5-6; J: TRBJ1-1; size: NA; DNA: TGTGCCAGCAGCTTGGACAGGGGGAGCACTGAAGCTTTCTTT; CDR3: CASSLDRGSTEAFF
D: NA; V: TRBV9; J: TRBJ1-5; size: once; DNA: TGTGCCAGCAGCCCCGGGGGCGGTCAGCCCCAGCATTTT; CDR3: CASSPGGGQPQHF
D: NA; V: TRBV28; J: TRBJ2-7; size: NA; DNA: TGTGCCAGCAGTCCACAGGGAGGGTCCTACGAGCAGTACTTC; CDR3: CASSPQGGSYEQYF
D: TRBD1; V: TRBV10-3; J: TRBJ1-5; size: once; DNA: TGTGCCATCAGTGGGGGACAGGGGGCCGCGGGGCCCCAGCATTTT; CDR3: CAISGGQGAAGPQHF
D: NA; V: TRBV27; J: TRBJ2-5; size: NA; DNA: TGTGCCAGCAGTTTACGGCCCGGAGAGACCCAGTACTTC; CDR3: CASSLRPGETQYF
D: TRBD2; V: TRBV11-3; J: TRBJ2-3; size: once; DNA: TGTGCCAGCAGCCCACATCCCACTAGCGGAGATACGCAGTATTTT; CDR3: CASSPHPTSGDTQYF
D: NA; V: TRBV19; J: TRBJ2-5; size: once; DNA: TGTGCCAGTAATCAAGGGCGACAAGAGACCCAGTACTTC; CDR3: CASNQGRQETQYF
D: NA; V: TRBV6-5; J: TRBJ1-1; size: NA; DNA: TGTGCCAGCACCGGAACAGGGTTATGGACTGAAGCTTTCTTT; CDR3: CASTGTGLWTEAFF
D: NA; V: TRBV6-1; J: TRBJ2-1; size: NA; DNA: TGTGCCAGCAGTGACGGGGGAGGACCCCACAATGAGCAGTTCTTC; CDR3: CASSDGGGPHNEQFF
D: TRBD2; V: TRBV19; J: TRBJ2-5; size: NA; DNA: TGTGCCAGTAGTATAGGACTAGCGGAAAACCAAGAGACCCAGTACTTC; CDR3: CASSIGLAENQETQYF
D: NA; V: TRBV5-3; J: TRBJ2-3; size: once; DNA: TGTGCCAGAAGCATGGACGGGCTATTCACAGATACGCAGTATTTT; CDR3: CARSMDGLFTDTQYF
D: NA; V: TRBV19; J: TRBJ1-6; size: NA; DNA: TGTGCCAGTACCCCAGGAGGGGACGGGATATTGGGCCTCCACTTT; CDR3: CASTPGGDGILGLHF
D: NA; V: TRBV7-3; J: TRBJ2-5; size: NA; DNA: TGTGCCAGCAGCTTATCCCGAGCTAACCAAGAGACCCAGTACTTC; CDR3: CASSLSRANQETQYF
D: NA; V: TRBV20-1; J: TRBJ2-3; size: NA; DNA: TGCAGTGTCTTGTCGGGAGATACGCAGTATTTT; CDR3: CSVLSGDTQYF
D: TRBD2; V: TRBV7-3; J: TRBJ2-3; size: NA; DNA: TGTGCCAGCAGCTCCGCGGGGGCAGATACGCAGTATTTT; CDR3: CASSSAGADTQYF
D: NA; V: TRBV4-2; J: TRBJ2-5; size: NA; DNA: TGTGCCAGCAGCCAAGGGCCGGGTCAAGAGACCCAGTACTTC; CDR3: CASSQGPGQETQYF
D: NA; V: TRBV6-6; J: TRBJ1-4; size: once; DNA: TGTGCCAGCTCCAGGGTACCTGAAAAACTGTTTTTT; CDR3: CASSRVPEKLFF
D: NA; V: TRBV24-1; J: TRBJ2-7; size: NA; DNA: TGTGCCACCACTGGACGGGGGCTCTACGAGCAGTACTTC; CDR3: CATTGRGLYEQYF
D: NA; V: TRBV7-8; J: TRBJ1-2; size: NA; DNA: TGTGCCAGCACCGGGGGCCTTTCGACTAACTATGGCTACACCTTC; CDR3: CASTGGLSTNYGYTF
D: NA; V: TRBV24-1; J: TRBJ2-2; size: NA; DNA: TGTGCCACCAGTGATCCCCGACAGGGAGGCACCGGGGAGCTGTTTTTT; CDR3: CATSDPRQGGTGELFF
D: NA; V: TRBV7-6; J: TRBJ2-1; size: NA; DNA: TGTGCCAGCAGCTTAGTTTGGAGGGGGAGCTCCTACAATGAGCAGTTCTTC; CDR3: CASSLVWRGSSYNEQFF
D: TRBD2; V: TRBV7-7; J: TRBJ2-5; size: NA; DNA: TGTGCCAGCAGCTTATCGGGGGGGAGCGGAGAGACCCAGTACTTC; CDR3: CASSLSGGSGETQYF
D: NA; V: TRBV7-9; J: TRBJ1-3; size: NA; DNA: TGTGCCAGCAGCTCGGGACGGCCCCTTCGCGTCTCTGGAAACACCATATATTTT; CDR3: CASSSGRPLRVSGNTIYF
D: NA; V: TRBV5-1; J: TRBJ1-2; size: NA; DNA: TGCGCCAGCAGCTTTGTTCGGGGGACCAACTCTTATGGCTACACCTTC; CDR3: CASSFVRGTNSYGYTF
D: NA; V: TRBV2; J: TRBJ1-1; size: NA; DNA: TGTGCCAGCAGTGTGGCTCAGATGAACACTGAAGCTTTCTTT; CDR3: CASSVAQMNTEAFF
D: NA; V: TRBV19; J: TRBJ1-6; size: NA; DNA: TGTGCCAGTACCCCCTACAGGGAAAATAATTCACCCCTCCACTTT; CDR3: CASTPYRENNSPLHF
D: NA; V: TRBV27; J: TRBJ1-1; size: NA; DNA: TGTGCCAGCAGTTTTGGGGGACGTAGGACTGAAGCTTTCTTT; CDR3: CASSFGGRRTEAFF
D: NA; V: TRBV12-3/TRBV12-4; J: TRBJ1-1; size: NA; DNA: TGTGCCAGCAGGAGGGGGGGTACTGAAGCTTTCTTT; CDR3: CASRRGGTEAFF
D: NA; V: TRBV10-3; J: TRBJ1-1; size: once; DNA: TGTGCCATCAGCCAGGGGACGGATGGCACTGAAGCTTTCTTT; CDR3: CAISQGTDGTEAFF
D: TRBD2; V: TRBV7-3; J: TRBJ2-2; size: once; DNA: TGTGCCAGCAGCTTACGTGCTAGCGGGGTCGGGGAGCTGTTTTTT; CDR3: CASSLRASGVGELFF
D: NA; V: TRBV9; J: TRBJ1-1; size: NA; DNA: TGTGCCAGCAGCGTAGCTACGGACCTTCAAGCTTTCTTT; CDR3: CASSVATDLQAFF